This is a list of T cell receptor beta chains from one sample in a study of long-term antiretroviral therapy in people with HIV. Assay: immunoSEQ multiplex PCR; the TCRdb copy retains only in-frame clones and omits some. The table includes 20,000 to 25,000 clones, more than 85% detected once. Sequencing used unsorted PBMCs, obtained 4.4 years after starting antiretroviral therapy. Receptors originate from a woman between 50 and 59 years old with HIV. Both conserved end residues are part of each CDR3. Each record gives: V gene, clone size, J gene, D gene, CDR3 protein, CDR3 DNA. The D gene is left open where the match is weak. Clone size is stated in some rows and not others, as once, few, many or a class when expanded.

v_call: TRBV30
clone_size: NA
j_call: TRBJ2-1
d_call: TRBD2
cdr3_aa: CAWSDRGGAVKQFF
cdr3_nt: TGTGCCTGGAGTGACCGCGGGGGGGCCGTGAAACAGTTCTTC

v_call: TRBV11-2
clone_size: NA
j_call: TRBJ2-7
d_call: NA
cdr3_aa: CASSRTGSVVVGEQYF
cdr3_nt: TGTGCCAGCAGTCGAACAGGGTCTGTAGTCGTAGGCGAGCAGTACTTC

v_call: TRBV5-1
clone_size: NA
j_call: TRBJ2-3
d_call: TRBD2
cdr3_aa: CASSLTSGTDTQYF
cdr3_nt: TGCGCCAGCAGCTTAACTAGCGGCACAGATACGCAGTATTTT

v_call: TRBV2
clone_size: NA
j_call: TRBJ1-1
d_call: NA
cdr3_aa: CASSVGGGGVNTEAFF
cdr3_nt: TGTGCCAGCAGTGTTGGTGGGGGCGGAGTGAACACTGAAGCTTTCTTT

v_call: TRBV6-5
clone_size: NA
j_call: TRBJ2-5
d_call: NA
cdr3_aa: CASSPGPQGTQYF
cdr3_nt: TGTGCCAGCAGCCCGGGTCCACAGGGGACCCAGTACTTC

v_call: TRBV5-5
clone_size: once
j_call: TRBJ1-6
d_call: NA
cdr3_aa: CASSLQGNSPLHF
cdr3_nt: TGTGCCAGCAGCTTGCAGGGGAATTCACCCCTCCACTTT

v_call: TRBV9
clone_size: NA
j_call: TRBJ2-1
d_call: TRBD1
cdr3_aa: CASSVVGQGTNEQFF
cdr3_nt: TGTGCCAGCAGCGTAGTGGGACAGGGTACCAATGAGCAGTTCTTC

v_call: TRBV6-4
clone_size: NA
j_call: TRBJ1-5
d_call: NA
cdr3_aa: CASSRLSGNQPQHF
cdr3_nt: TGTGCCAGCAGCCGGTTAAGTGGCAATCAGCCCCAGCATTTT

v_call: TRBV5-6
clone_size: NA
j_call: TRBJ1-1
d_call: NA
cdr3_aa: CASSRRTERLMNTEAFF
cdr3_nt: TGTGCCAGCAGCCGCCGGACAGAAAGGCTCATGAACACTGAAGCTTTCTTT

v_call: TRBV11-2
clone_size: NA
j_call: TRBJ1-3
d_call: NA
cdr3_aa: CASSLGGGHGSGNTIYF
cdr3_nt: TGTGCCAGCAGCTTAGGAGGGGGGCACGGCTCTGGAAACACCATATATTTT

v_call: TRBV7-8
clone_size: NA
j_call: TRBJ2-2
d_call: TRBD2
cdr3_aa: CASSPRGSSGGAGSTGELFF
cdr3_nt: TGTGCCAGCAGCCCCAGAGGGTCTAGCGGGGGGGCCGGAAGCACCGGGGAGCTGTTTTTT

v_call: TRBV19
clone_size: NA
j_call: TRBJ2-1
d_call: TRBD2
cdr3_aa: CASSTLAGGQFF
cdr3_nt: TGTGCCAGTAGTACACTAGCGGGGGGGCAGTTCTTC

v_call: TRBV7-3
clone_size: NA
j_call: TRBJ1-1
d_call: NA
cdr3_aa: CASSVQGPMNTEAFF
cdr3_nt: TGTGCCAGCAGCGTACAGGGTCCGATGAACACTGAAGCTTTCTTT

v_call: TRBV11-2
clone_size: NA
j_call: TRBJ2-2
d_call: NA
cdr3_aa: CASSLFSGIRTGELFF
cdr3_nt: TGTGCCAGCAGCTTGTTCTCGGGTATTCGCACCGGGGAGCTGTTTTTT

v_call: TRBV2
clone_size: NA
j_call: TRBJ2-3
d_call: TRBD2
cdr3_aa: CASSGGGGNTDTQYF
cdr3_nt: TGTGCCAGCAGTGGGGGCGGGGGGAACACAGATACGCAGTATTTT

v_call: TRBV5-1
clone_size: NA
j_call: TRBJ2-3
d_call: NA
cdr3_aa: CASSWGTPSTDTQYF
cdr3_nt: TGCGCCAGCAGCTGGGGGACACCTAGCACAGATACGCAGTATTTT

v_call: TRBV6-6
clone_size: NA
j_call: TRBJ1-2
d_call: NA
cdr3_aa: CASSSRDSVYGYTF
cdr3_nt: TGTGCCAGCAGTTCCCGTGACAGCGTCTATGGCTACACCTTC

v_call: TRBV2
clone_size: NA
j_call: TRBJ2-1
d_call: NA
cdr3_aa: CASRAVGGPGEQFF
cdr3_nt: TGTGCCAGCCGGGCAGTGGGGGGGCCAGGTGAGCAGTTCTTC

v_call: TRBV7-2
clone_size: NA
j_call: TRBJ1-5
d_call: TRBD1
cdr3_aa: CASSLGQGNQPQHF
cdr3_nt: TGTGCCAGCAGCCTAGGACAGGGCAATCAGCCCCAGCATTTT

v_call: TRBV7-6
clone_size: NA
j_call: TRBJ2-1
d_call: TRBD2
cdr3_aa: CASSLFTSGGYNEQFF
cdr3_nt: TGTGCCAGCAGCTTATTTACTAGCGGGGGGTACAATGAGCAGTTCTTC

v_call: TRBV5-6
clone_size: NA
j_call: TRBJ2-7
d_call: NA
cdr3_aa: CASSQGYEQYF
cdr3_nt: TGTGCCAGCAGCCAAGGGTACGAGCAGTACTTC

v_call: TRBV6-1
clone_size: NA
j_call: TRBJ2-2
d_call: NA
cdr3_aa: CASSEAMGGRTGELFF
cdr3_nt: TGTGCCAGCAGTGAAGCTATGGGAGGTCGGACCGGGGAGCTGTTTTTT

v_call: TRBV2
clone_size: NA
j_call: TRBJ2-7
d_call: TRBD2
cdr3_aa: CASIRLAGYEQYF
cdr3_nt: TGTGCCAGCATTAGACTAGCCGGATACGAGCAGTACTTC

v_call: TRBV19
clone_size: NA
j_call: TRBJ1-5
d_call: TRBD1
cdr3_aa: CASTARDRGRSNQPQHF
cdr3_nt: TGTGCCAGTACCGCCCGGGACAGGGGGCGAAGCAATCAGCCCCAGCATTTT

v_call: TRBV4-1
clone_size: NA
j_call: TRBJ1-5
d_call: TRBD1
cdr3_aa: CASSYEDREFQPQHF
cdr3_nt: TGCGCCAGCAGCTATGAAGACAGGGAGTTTCAGCCCCAGCATTTT

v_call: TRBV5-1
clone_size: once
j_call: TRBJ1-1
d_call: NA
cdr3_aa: CASSLGQGANTEAFF
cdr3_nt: TGCGCCAGCAGCTTGGGCCAGGGAGCGAACACTGAAGCTTTCTTT

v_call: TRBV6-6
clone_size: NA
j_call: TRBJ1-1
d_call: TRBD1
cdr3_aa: CASSSRYRDRVKAFF
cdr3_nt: TGTGCCAGCAGTTCCAGATACCGGGACAGGGTCAAAGCTTTCTTT

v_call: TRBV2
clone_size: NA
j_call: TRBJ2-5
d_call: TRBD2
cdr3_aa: CASIRGGMETQYF
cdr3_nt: TGTGCCAGCATCCGCGGGGGGATGGAGACCCAGTACTTC

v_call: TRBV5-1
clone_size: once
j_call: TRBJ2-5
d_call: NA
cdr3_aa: CASSLAWDQETQYF
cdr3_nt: TGCGCCAGCAGCTTGGCCTGGGATCAAGAGACCCAGTACTTC

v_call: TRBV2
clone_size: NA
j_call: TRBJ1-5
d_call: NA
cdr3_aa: CASRASSGANQPQHF
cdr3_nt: TGTGCCAGCAGGGCTTCTTCGGGAGCCAATCAGCCCCAGCATTTT

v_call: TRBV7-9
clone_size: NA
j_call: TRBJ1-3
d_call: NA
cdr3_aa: CASRPGRGSGNTIYF
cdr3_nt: TGTGCCAGCCGTCCGGGACGGGGCTCTGGAAACACCATATATTTT

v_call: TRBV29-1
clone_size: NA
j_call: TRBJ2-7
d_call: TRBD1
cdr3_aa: CSVDFGTGGKGIYEQYF
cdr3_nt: TGCAGCGTTGATTTTGGGACAGGTGGAAAAGGTATCTACGAGCAGTACTTC

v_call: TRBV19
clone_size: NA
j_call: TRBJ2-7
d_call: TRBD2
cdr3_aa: CASSMRGASYEQYF
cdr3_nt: TGTGCCAGTAGTATGCGGGGGGCATCCTACGAGCAGTACTTC

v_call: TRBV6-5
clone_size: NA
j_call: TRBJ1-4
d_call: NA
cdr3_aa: CASSYRAGNEKLFF
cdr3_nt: TGTGCCAGCAGTTACCGTGCGGGTAATGAAAAACTGTTTTTT

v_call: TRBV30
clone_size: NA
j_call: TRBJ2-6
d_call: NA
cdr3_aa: CAWTPGTGFWANVLTF
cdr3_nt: TGTGCCTGGACCCCCGGGACTGGTTTCTGGGCCAACGTCCTGACTTTC

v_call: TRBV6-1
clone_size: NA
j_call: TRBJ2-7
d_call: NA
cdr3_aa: CASSYRSF
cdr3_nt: TGTGCCAGCAGTTACCGCAGCTTC

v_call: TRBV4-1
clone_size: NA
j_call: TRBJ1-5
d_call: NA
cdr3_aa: CASSQGGGHSNQPQHF
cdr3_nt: TGCGCCAGCAGCCAAGGGGGGGGGCATAGCAATCAGCCCCAGCATTTT

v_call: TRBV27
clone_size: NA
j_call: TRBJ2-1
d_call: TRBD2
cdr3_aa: CASSPRTSGGSSYNEQFF
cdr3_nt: TGTGCCAGCAGCCCCCGGACTAGCGGGGGGAGCTCCTACAATGAGCAGTTCTTC

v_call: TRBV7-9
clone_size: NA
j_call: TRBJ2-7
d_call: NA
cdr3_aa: CATSFPGPRDEQYF
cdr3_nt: TGTGCCACCTCATTTCCGGGACCCCGGGACGAGCAGTACTTC

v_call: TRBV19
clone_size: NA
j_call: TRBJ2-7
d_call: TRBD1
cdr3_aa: CASSPTGTGRYEQYF
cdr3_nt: TGTGCCAGTAGTCCGACCGGGACAGGGAGGTACGAGCAGTACTTC

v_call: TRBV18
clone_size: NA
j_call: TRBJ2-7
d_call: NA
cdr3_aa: CASSPPQDTSSYEQYF
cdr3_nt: TGTGCCAGCTCGCCGCCCCAGGACACCTCCTCCTACGAGCAGTACTTC

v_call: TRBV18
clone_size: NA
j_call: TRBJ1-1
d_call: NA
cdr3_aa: CASSPIRLGSLNTEAFF
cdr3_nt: TGTGCCAGCTCACCAATCCGTCTGGGAAGTCTGAACACTGAAGCTTTCTTT

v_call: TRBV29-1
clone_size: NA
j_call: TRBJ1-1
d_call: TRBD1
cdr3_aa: CSGGQGNTEAFF
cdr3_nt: TGCAGCGGCGGACAGGGCAACACTGAAGCTTTCTTT

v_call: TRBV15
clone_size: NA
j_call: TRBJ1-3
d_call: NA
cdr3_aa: CATSRGSGGRSGNTIYF
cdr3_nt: TGTGCCACCAGCAGAGGATCGGGGGGGCGCTCTGGAAACACCATATATTTT

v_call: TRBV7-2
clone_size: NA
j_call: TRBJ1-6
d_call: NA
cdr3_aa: CASSLGDFMSPLHF
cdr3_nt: TGTGCCAGCAGCTTAGGGGATTTTATGTCACCCCTCCACTTT

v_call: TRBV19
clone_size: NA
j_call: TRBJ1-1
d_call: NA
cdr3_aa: CASSSPVLEAFF
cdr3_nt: TGTGCCAGTAGTTCACCGGTTCTTGAAGCTTTCTTT

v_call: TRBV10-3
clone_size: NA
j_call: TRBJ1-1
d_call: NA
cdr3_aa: CATLKGTEAFF
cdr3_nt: TGTGCCACCCTTAAGGGCACTGAAGCTTTCTTT

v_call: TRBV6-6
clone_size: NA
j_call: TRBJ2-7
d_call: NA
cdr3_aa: CASTYSGGGGSYEQYF
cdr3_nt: TGTGCCAGCACCTACTCCGGGGGTGGGGGCTCCTACGAGCAGTACTTC

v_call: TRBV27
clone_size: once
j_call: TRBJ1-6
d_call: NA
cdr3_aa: CASRFGVAGSSSPLHF
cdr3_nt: TGTGCCAGTCGGTTCGGCGTGGCAGGGAGTAGCTCACCCCTCCACTTT

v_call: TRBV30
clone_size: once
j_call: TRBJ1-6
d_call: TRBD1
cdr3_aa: CAWIGQGLLNSPLHF
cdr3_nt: TGTGCCTGGATTGGACAGGGCCTTCTAAATTCACCCCTCCACTTT

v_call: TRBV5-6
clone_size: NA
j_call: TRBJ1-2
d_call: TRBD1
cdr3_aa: CASSTDRGNYGYTF
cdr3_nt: TGTGCCAGCAGCACGGACAGGGGCAACTATGGCTACACCTTC

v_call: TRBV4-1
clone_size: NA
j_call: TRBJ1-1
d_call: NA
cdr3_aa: CASSQSGRMNTEAFF
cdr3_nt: TGCGCCAGCAGCCAATCGGGGAGGATGAACACTGAAGCTTTCTTT

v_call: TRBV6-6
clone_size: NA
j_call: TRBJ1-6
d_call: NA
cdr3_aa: CAVQGSNSPLHF
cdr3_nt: TGTGCCGTACAAGGAAGTAATTCACCCCTCCACTTT

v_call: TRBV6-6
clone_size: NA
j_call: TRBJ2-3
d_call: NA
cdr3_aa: CASSLIQGSDTQYF
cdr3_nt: TGTGCCAGCAGCCTAATACAGGGATCAGATACGCAGTATTTT

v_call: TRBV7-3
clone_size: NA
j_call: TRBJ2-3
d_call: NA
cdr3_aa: CASSLNGGGTDTQYF
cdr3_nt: TGTGCCAGCAGCTTAAATGGCGGGGGCACAGATACGCAGTATTTT